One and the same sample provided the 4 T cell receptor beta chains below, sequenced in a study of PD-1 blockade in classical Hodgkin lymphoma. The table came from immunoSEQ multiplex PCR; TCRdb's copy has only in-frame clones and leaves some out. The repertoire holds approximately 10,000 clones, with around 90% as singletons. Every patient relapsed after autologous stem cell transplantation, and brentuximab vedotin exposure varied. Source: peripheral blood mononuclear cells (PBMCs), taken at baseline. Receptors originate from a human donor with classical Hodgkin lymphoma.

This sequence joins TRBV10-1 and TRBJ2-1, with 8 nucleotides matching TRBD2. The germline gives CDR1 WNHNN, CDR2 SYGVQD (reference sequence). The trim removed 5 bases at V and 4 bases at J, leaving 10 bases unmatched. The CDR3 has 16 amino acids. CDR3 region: CASSSIGTRGYNEQFF. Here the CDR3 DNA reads TGCGCCAGCAGTTCGATCGGGACTAGGGGTTACAATGAGCAGTTCTTC.

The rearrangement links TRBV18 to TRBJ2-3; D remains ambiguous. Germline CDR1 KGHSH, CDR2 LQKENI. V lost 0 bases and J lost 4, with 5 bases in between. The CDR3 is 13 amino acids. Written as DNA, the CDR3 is TGTGCCAGCTCACCACCAGGAGCAGATACGCAGTATTTT. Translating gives CASSPPGADTQYF.

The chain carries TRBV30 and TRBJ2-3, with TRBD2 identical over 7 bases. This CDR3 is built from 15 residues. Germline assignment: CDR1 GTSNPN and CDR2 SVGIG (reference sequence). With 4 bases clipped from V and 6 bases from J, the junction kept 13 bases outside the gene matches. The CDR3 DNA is TGTGCCTGGACCTCCCGGGGCGGGAGAAAGGATACGCAGTATTTT. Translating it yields CAWTSRGGRKDTQYF.

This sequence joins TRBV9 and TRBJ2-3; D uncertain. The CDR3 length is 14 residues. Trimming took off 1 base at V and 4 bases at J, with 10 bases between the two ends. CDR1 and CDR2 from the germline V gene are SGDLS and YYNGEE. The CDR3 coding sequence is TGTGCCAGCAGCGTATTTGACGGCTCAGATACGCAGTATTTT. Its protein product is CASSVFDGSDTQYF.